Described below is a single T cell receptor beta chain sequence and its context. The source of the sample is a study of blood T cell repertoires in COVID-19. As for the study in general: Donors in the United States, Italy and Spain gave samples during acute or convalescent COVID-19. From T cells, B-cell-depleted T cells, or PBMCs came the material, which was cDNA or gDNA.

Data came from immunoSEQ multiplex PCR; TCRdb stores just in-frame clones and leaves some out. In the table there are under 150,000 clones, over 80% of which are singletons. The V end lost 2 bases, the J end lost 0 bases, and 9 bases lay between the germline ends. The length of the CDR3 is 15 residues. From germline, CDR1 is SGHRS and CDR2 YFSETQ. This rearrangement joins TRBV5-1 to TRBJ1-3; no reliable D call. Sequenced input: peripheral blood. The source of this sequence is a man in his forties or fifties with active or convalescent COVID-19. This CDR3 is CASSLDLSSGNTIYF. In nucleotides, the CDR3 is TGCGCCAGCAGCTTAGACTTAAGCTCTGGAAACACCATATATTTT.